Below are 20 T cell receptor beta chains sequenced from a single sample in a study of blood T cell repertoires in COVID-19. The assay was immunoSEQ multiplex PCR, and TCRdb's table has in-frame clones only and misses some. The table shows a few hundred thousand clones, with 75% to 90% occurring only once. The sequenced sample was PBMCs or T cells enriched from blood (not recorded which). All receptors come from a woman between 40 and 55 years old who had recovered from COVID-19.

The rearrangement links TRBV18 to TRBJ1-1, with 7 nucleotides matching TRBD1. V lost 8 bases, J lost 3 bases, and 6 bases stayed unmatched. Germline-derived CDR1 and CDR2 are KGHSH and LQKENI. This CDR3 region has 13 residues. CDR3 DNA: TGTGCCAGCCGTTCAGGACAGGACACTGAAGCTTTCTTT. Its protein is CASRSGQDTEAFF.

The chain carries TRBV5-6 and TRBJ1-6; D unresolved. Germline loops: CDR1 SGHDT, CDR2 YYEEEE. CDR3 size: 16 residues. V lost 4 bases and J 0 bases, leaving 11 bases between the germline ends. CDR3 sequence (DNA): TGTGCCAGCAGCCTAGGTCCCTACTCCTATAATTCACCCCTCCACTTT. Its protein is CASSLGPYSYNSPLHF. The full variable domain, with the rest looked up from reference TRBV5-6 and TRBJ1-6, is DAGVTQSPTHLIKTRGQQVTLRCSPKSGHDTVSWYQQALGQGPQFIFQYYEEEERQRGNFPDRFSGHQFPNYSSELNVNALLLGDSALYLCASSLGPYSYNSPLHFGNGTRLTVT.

Only a few counts were recorded for this clone. The chain combines TRBV5-1 with TRBJ1-6; no clear D. The germline CDR1 and CDR2 sequences are SGHRS and YFSETQ. The CDR3 is 15 amino acids. Trimming removed 0 bases at V and 0 bases at J, with 4 bases between. The CDR3 nucleotides read TGCGCCAGCAGCTTGGAGAGCTCCTATAATTCACCCCTCCACTTT. This gives the protein CASSLESSYNSPLHF.

This clone was observed a single time. The chain links TRBV4-3 to TRBJ2-7; 8 bases line up with TRBD1. After removal of 0 bases from V and 4 bases from J, the junction contained 8 bases not matched to a gene. Germline CDR1 is LGHNA and CDR2 is YSLEER. The CDR3 runs to 16 residues. The CDR3 reads CASSQDAGQGSYEQYF. The DNA of the CDR3 is TGCGCCAGCAGCCAAGATGCAGGACAGGGTTCGTACGAGCAGTACTTC.

The V call is TRBV28, the J call TRBJ2-2; TRBD1 matches at 9 bases. The ends lost 4 bases at V and 4 bases at J; junction bases unmatched: 4. The CDR3 consists of 15 residues. Germline CDR1 and CDR2: MDHEN and SYDVKM. In nucleotides, the CDR3 is TGTGCCAGCAGTTCCGGGACAGGGTTCACCGGGGAGCTGTTTTTT. Its protein is CASSSGTGFTGELFF. Using reference TRBV28 and TRBJ2-2 for the parts outside the CDR3, the full variable domain is DVKVTQSSRYLVKRTGEKVFLECVQDMDHENMFWYRQDPGLGLRLIYFSYDVKMKEKGDIPEGYSVSREKKERFSLILESASTNQTSMYLCASSSGTGFTGELFFGEGSRLTVL.

The chain links TRBV25-1 to TRBJ2-3; 14 bases match TRBD2. Germline V gives CDR1 MGHDK, CDR2 SYGVNS. The CDR3 is 16 amino acids. Trimming took 5 bases from V and 3 from J; bases not matched to a gene: 4. This chain's CDR3 is CASSRGLAGVTDTQYF. The CDR3 DNA reads TGTGCCAGCAGTAGGGGACTAGCGGGAGTGACAGATACGCAGTATTTT. The variable domain in full, completed from reference TRBV25-1 and TRBJ2-3, reads EADIYQTPRYLVIGTGKKITLECSQTMGHDKMYWYQQDPGMELHLIHYSYGVNSTEKGDLSSESTVSRIRTEHFPLTLESARPSHTSQYLCASSRGLAGVTDTQYFGPGTRLTVL.

The gene calls are TRBV9 and TRBJ2-7; weak D call: TRBD2 (5 bases). Germline V gene sequence: CDR1 SGDLS, CDR2 YYNGEE. Deletions cut 4 bases from V and 3 bases from J, with 14 bases between. The CDR3 is 14 residues long. DNA for the CDR3: TGTGCCAGCAGCCCAGAAGGCCGGGGCTACGAGCAGTACTTC. As protein: CASSPEGRGYEQYF.

The rearrangement uses TRBV3-1 (or the pseudogene TRBV3-2) and TRBJ1-4, with D tentatively TRBD1 (6 bases). The CDR3 covers 13 residues. Germline CDR1 and CDR2: LGHDT and YNNKEL (reference sequence). Trimming removed 1 base from V and 10 bases from J, with 10 bases in between. The DNA for the CDR3 is TGTGCCAGCAGCCAAGGGCTGGGGGCAAAACTGTTTTTT. Amino acids: CASSQGLGAKLFF.

The chain carries TRBV7-9 and TRBJ2-7, with 8 bases aligning to TRBD2. CDR1 and CDR2 (germline): SEHNR, FQNEAQ (reference sequence). Trimming cost V 5 bases and J 1 base; bases outside gene matches: 4. CDR3 length equals 14 residues. The CDR3 spells CASSRGGASYEQYF. The CDR3, as DNA: TGTGCCAGCAGCCGGGGGGGCGCTTCCTACGAGCAGTACTTC.

The chain is built from TRBV5-4 and TRBJ1-2; a possible D gene is TRBD1 (5 bases). Germline loops: CDR1 SGHNT, CDR2 YYREEE (reference sequence). This CDR3 region has 15 residues. V dropped 4 bases and J dropped 7 bases, with 20 bases sitting between them. CDR3 loop: CASSKDVGAPGGYTF. DNA of the CDR3: TGTGCCAGCAGCAAGGACGTAGGGGCTCCCGGTGGCTACACCTTC.

This chain uses TRBV19 with TRBJ1-3; maybe TRBD1 (6 bases). V lost 4 bases, J lost 0 bases, and 10 bases lay in between. Germline V gene lookup returns CDR1 LNHDA and CDR2 SQIVND (reference sequence). CDR3 length: 15 residues. The DNA for the CDR3 is TGTGCCAGTAGTACGGACAGTGCCTCTGGAAACACCATATATTTT. Translation: CASSTDSASGNTIYF. Using reference TRBV19 and TRBJ1-3 for the parts outside the CDR3, the full variable domain is DGGITQSPKYLFRKEGQNVTLSCEQNLNHDAMYWYRQDPGQGLRLIYYSQIVNDFQKGDIAEGYSVSREKKESFPLTVTSAQKNPTAFYLCASSTDSASGNTIYFGEGSWLTVV.

The rearrangement joins TRBV7-2 to TRBJ2-7, with 9 bases that match TRBD1. This CDR3 has 15 amino acids. CDR1 SGHTA and CDR2 FQGNSA come from the germline V gene. V was clipped by 1 base and J by 3 bases; unmatched bases: 4. CDR3 DNA sequence: TGTGCCAGCAGCTTAGAGGGACAGGGTTTCTACGAGCAGTACTTC. It translates to CASSLEGQGFYEQYF.

The sample holds many counts of this clone. This chain links TRBV7-3 with TRBJ2-1; 8 bases are a match to TRBD2. Germline V CDR1 and CDR2: SGHTA, FQGTGA. This CDR3 comprises 16 residues. V was pared by 1 base and J by 9 bases, with 11 bases of the junction left unmatched. This chain's CDR3 is CASSLNRLAGGSEQFF. CDR3 in DNA: TGTGCCAGCAGCTTAAACCGGCTAGCGGGTGGCAGTGAGCAGTTCTTC.

This clone was recorded once. The V and J genes are TRBV19 and TRBJ1-2, with 7 nucleotides matching TRBD1. The CDR3 has 15 amino acids. The V gene end was trimmed by 3 bases and the J gene end by 4 bases; junction bases not matched to a gene: 8. CDR1 and CDR2 from the germline V gene are LNHDA and SQIVND (reference sequence). CDR3 residues: CASSIGQGVGYGYTF. Here the CDR3 DNA reads TGTGCCAGTAGTATTGGCCAGGGGGTGGGCTATGGCTACACCTTC.

J is TRBJ2-1 and V is TRBV7-3; D is undetermined. This CDR3 is 13 amino acids long. Germline CDR1 reads SGHTA; CDR2 reads FQGTGA. V lost 2 bases and J 7 bases, leaving 9 bases between the germline ends. The CDR3 DNA follows: TGTGCCAGCAGCTTATCGTTCGGGAATGAGCAGTTCTTC. It translates to CASSLSFGNEQFF.

J is TRBJ2-1 and V is TRBV6-4, with D maybe TRBD2 (6 bases). CDR1 and CDR2 (germline): MRHNA, SNTAGT. V was pared by 3 bases and J by 0 bases, with 9 bases between. This CDR3 region has 15 residues. For the CDR3, the DNA is TGTGCCAGCAGTGAGGAGGGGAGCTCCTACAATGAGCAGTTCTTC. Its translation: CASSEEGSSYNEQFF.

V and J are TRBV2 and TRBJ2-5; 7 bases match TRBD2. Trimming removed 4 bases from V and 2 bases from J; junction bases left unmatched: 4. Germline CDR1 reads SNHLY; CDR2 reads FYNNEI. The CDR3 is made up of 14 amino acids. Here the CDR3 DNA reads TGTGCCAGCAGTGTACGGGGGGATCAAGAGACCCAGTACTTC. Protein product: CASSVRGDQETQYF.

This chain links TRBV7-2 with TRBJ2-7; possible D gene TRBD2, 5 bases. Germline-derived CDR1 and CDR2 are SGHTA and FQGNSA. This CDR3 spans 12 amino acids. V dropped 2 bases and J dropped 5 bases, with 7 bases sitting between them. CDR3 in DNA: TGTGCCAGCAGCTTATGGCGGGACGAGCAGTACTTC. Translating gives CASSLWRDEQYF.

V gene TRBV9 combines with J gene TRBJ1-1; D unclear. This CDR3 spans 14 amino acids. CDR1 is SGDLS, CDR2 YYNGEE, per germline. With 0 bases removed from V and 5 bases from J, the gap between germline ends came to 11 bases. As DNA, the CDR3 is TGTGCCAGCAGCGTAGTCGCAGGTTCAACTGAAGCTTTCTTT. Protein: CASSVVAGSTEAFF.

The chain couples TRBV1 to TRBJ2-5; the DNA was not compared with TRBD1, the D call given in the table. TRBV1 is described as a pseudogene. This CDR3 has 16 residues. The CDR3: CTSSHLRDRRGETQYF. In DNA form, the CDR3 reads TGCACCAGCAGCCATCTCCGGGACAGGAGGGGGGAGACCCAGTACTTC.